Listed here is a single T cell receptor beta chain. The CDR3 runs 15 residues. V gave up 7 bases and J gave up 4 bases; unmatched junction bases: 9. Germline CDR1 is SNHLY and CDR2 is FYNNEI. Synthetic TCR analog templates were spiked into all PCRs individually. Here immunoSEQ multiplex PCR was the method, and the copy in TCRdb shows in-frame clones only, minus some. The table lists approximately 80,000 clones, roughly 80% of them singletons, with around 9.5% in the top ten. The data derive from a study of PD-L1 blockade in urothelial cancer. Study in general: About 90% of the 29 patients were males with bladder-origin urothelial cancer. Blood drawn 3 weeks (second dose) and 6 weeks after treatment start was analyzed. A median approximately 150,000 T cells were found in blood samples.

The sequence derives from a man between 65 and 80 years old with urothelial cancer. V gene TRBV2 combines with J gene TRBJ2-2, with 7 bases lining up with TRBD2. Sequenced here: PBMCs, sampled around atezolizumab (anti-PD-L1) treatment. This CDR3 is CASTVDPGGTGELFF. CDR3 nucleotide sequence: TGTGCCAGCACCGTAGATCCGGGGGGCACCGGGGAGCTGTTTTTT.